This record covers a single T cell receptor (beta chain). The V segment lost 6 bases and the J segment 3 bases; nucleotides outside the gene matches: 8. CDR1 is ENHRY and CDR2 is SYGVKD in the germline V gene. The CDR3 consists of 16 residues. The data derive from a study of blood T cell repertoires in COVID-19. At the level of the study: Researchers got acute and convalescent COVID-19 samples from the United States, Italy and Spain.

Original methodology: By means of reference gene primer amplification, nucleated cell counts were estimated. Generated by immunoSEQ multiplex PCR, the TCRdb table keeps only in-frame clones and is missing some. V and J calls and clone size are as listed in that table; D and trimming were resolved from the DNA. This table holds 200,000 to 300,000 clones, about 91% found once. Which cohort a participant joined came from the clinical history participants gave. The sequence derives from a woman aged 40 to 50 with acute COVID-19. The chain couples TRBV10-3 to TRBJ2-3, with TRBD1 matching 11 bases. The sample consisted of PBMCs or T cells enriched from blood (not recorded which). The CDR3 DNA follows: TGTGCCATCAGGGGGACAGGGGGAATTGGTACAGATACGCAGTATTTT. Translation gives CAIRGTGGIGTDTQYF.